Following are 5 T cell receptor beta chains from one sample sequenced in a study of CD8 T cells in ankylosing spondylitis. General study points: A motif of under 10 highly homologous TCR beta variants was seen as apparently characteristic of ankylosing spondylitis blood.

These receptors' antigens are unknown. MiXCR, applied by TCRdb to the 5' RACE reads, yields one record per CDR3 protein. The sample contains 330,000 or so distinct CDR3 sequences, roughly 8% of which appear only once. Specimen: blood, either unsorted or a sorted T cell fraction (not recorded which). The receptors stem from a male donor with ankylosing spondylitis.

In this sample, this clonotype turned up many times. The rearrangement uses TRBV15 and TRBJ2-1, with D unclear. This CDR3 spans 14 amino acids. Germline CDR1 is LNHNV and CDR2 is YYDKDF (reference sequence). V lost 7 bases, J lost 4 bases, and 14 bases lay in between. The CDR3 region has the DNA TGTGCCACCACCAGGCCCCCGATATACAATGAGCAGTTCTTC. Translation gives CATTRPPIYNEQFF. The full variable domain, completed using reference TRBV15 and TRBJ2-1, is DAMVIQNPRYQVTQFGKPVTLSCSQTLNHNVMYWYQQKSSQAPKLLFHYYDKDFNNEADTPDNFQSRRPNTSFCFLDIRSPGLGDTAMYLCATTRPPIYNEQFFGPGTRLTVL.

The chain combines TRBV7-9 with TRBJ2-1, with D possibly matching TRBD1 (5 bases). V lost 4 bases and J 6 bases, leaving 13 bases between the germline ends. Germline V gene lookup returns CDR1 SEHNR and CDR2 FQNEAQ (reference sequence). The CDR3 length is 14 residues. For the CDR3, the DNA is TGTGCCAGCAGCTCGCAGGGTCTTGTCAATGAGCAGTTCTTC. Translation gives CASSSQGLVNEQFF.

The chain couples TRBV11-3 to TRBJ2-1, with a tentative D call TRBD1 (6 bases). CDR3 size: 14 residues. Germline V gene sequence: CDR1 SGHNT, CDR2 YENEEA. Trimming removed 4 bases from V and 2 bases from J, with 9 bases in between. CDR3 sequence (DNA): TGTGCCAGCAGCTGGGGACATACCTACAATGAGCAGTTCTTC. Its protein is CASSWGHTYNEQFF.

In this sample, this clonotype turned up a few times. V gene TRBV20-1 combines with J gene TRBJ2-5; D unclear. Trimming took 3 bases from V and 4 from J, leaving 9 bases between them. The germline CDR1 and CDR2 sequences are DFQATT and SNEGSKA (reference sequence). This CDR3 contains 12 residues. For the CDR3, the DNA is TGCAGTGCTAGTCCCGGTAGAGAGACCCAGTACTTC. Translation: CSASPGRETQYF.

This clonotype was seen repeatedly, ten times or more. The rearrangement links TRBV7-9 to TRBJ1-1; TRBD1 agrees at 7 bases. The germline CDR1 and CDR2 sequences are SEHNR and FQNEAQ (reference sequence). J gave up 10 bases and V 2 bases, and 7 bases lay outside the gene matches. This CDR3 region has 13 residues. The CDR3 region is CASSLRQGRPAFF. The CDR3 coding sequence is TGTGCCAGCAGCTTACGACAGGGACGCCCAGCTTTCTTT.